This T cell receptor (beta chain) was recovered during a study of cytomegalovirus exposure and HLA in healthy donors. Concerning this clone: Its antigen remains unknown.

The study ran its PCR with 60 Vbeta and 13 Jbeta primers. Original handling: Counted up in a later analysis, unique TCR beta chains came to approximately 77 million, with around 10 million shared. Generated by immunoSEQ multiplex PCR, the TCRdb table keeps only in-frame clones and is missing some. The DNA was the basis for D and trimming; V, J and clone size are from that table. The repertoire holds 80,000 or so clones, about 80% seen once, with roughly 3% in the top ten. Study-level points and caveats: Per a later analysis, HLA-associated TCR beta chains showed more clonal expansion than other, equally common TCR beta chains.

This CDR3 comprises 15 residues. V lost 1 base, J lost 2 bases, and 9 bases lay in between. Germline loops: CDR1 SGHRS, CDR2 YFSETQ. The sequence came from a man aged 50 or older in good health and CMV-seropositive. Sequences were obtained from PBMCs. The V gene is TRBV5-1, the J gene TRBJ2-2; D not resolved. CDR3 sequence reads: CASSLRFPNTGELFF. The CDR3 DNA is TGCGCCAGCAGCTTGCGGTTCCCCAACACCGGGGAGCTGTTTTTT.